This entry is about one TCR beta chain. Its antigen is still unknown. General study findings and limits: Tumor memory CD4+ T cell TCR gene usage clustered with blood and lymph node memory CD4+ cells and lymph node naive CD4+ cells.

Full-length variable regions came from constant-region reverse primers plus semi-nested Nested Universal Primer A PCR. TCRdb fed the 5' RACE reads into MiXCR, producing one record per CDR3 protein. The profile shows approximately 7,100 distinct CDR3 sequences, over 70% of them singletons. Trimming left V 4 bases short and J 4 bases short, with 6 bases between. CDR3 size: 12 residues. Germline lookup yields CDR1 LGHDT and CDR2 YNNKEL (reference sequence). The sorted Tregs were CD4+CD25+CD127-/low cells. The sequencing input was tumor-infiltrating Tregs sorted from the breast tumor. This TCR came from a female donor with breast cancer. This sequence joins TRBV3-1 and TRBJ2-3; D might be TRBD1 or TRBD2, each matching 5 bases. The CDR3: CASSPGPDTQYF. In nucleotides, the CDR3 is TGTGCCAGCAGCCCGGGACCAGATACGCAGTATTTT.